This T cell receptor (beta chain) was profiled in a study of blood T cells in healthy people across ages. Overall study results and limits: Naive CD4+ cells and diversity were both higher in long-lived donors than in aged donors. The unknown donor CMV status may have confounded expanded clonotype changes.

This clonotype was observed many times. Its antigen is unidentified. Combining a sample-barcoded 5' primer with a J-beta primer mix, a second PCR ran for roughly 7 to 12 cycles. Each CDR3 protein gets one entry after TCRdb re-called the 5' RACE reads with MiXCR. The profile shows around 1.5 million distinct CDR3 sequences, 34% of them singletons. This CDR3 is built from 14 residues. Trimming shortened V by 4 bases and J by 3 bases, and 12 bases separated the two germline ends. The genes are TRBV12-3 or TRBV12-4 and TRBJ2-5; possibly TRBD1 for D (5 bases). The source of this sequence is a woman aged 25 to 45 in good health. The sequencing sample was made of blood. The CDR3 DNA follows: TGTGCCAGCAGTTGGGGCAGAAGGGAAGAGACCCAGTACTTC. Protein sequence: CASSWGRREETQYF.